The rows below give T cell receptor beta chains drawn from one sample of a study of blood T cell repertoires in COVID-19. TCRdb keeps only in-frame clones here, not all; method: immunoSEQ multiplex PCR. The sample contains some 270,000 clones, about 84% of which appear only once. Specimen: peripheral blood. These receptors originate from a woman of 80 years or more with COVID-19, enrolled during active disease. Both conserved end residues are part of each CDR3. A D gene is named only where the DNA matches it firmly. Clone size is given for some rows only: seen once, a few or many times, or a class if the clone is expanded.

V	D	length	J	size	DNA	CDR3
TRBV9	NA	16	TRBJ1-4	NA	TGTGCCAGCAGCCCCCGCGGGGGGAGCACTAATGAAAAACTGTTTTTT	CASSPRGGSTNEKLFF
TRBV7-2	NA	14	TRBJ1-3	NA	TGTGCCAGCAGCTTAGCTAGCTCTGGAAACACCATATATTTT	CASSLASSGNTIYF
TRBV24-1	NA	13	TRBJ1-1	NA	TGTGCCACCAGTGTGGGGGGGAACACTGAAGCTTTCTTT	CATSVGGNTEAFF
TRBV13	TRBD2	17	TRBJ2-5	NA	TGTGCCAGCAGCTTAGTCGGTCTAGCGGGGGGGCAAGAGACCCAGTACTTC	CASSLVGLAGGQETQYF
TRBV6-5	TRBD1	16	TRBJ2-3	NA	TGTGCCAGCAGTTTGGGACAGCCGACTAGCACAGATACGCAGTATTTT	CASSLGQPTSTDTQYF
TRBV10-3	NA	14	TRBJ2-7	NA	TGTGCCATCAGTGAGGTAGCTGGGTCCTACGAGCAGTACTTC	CAISEVAGSYEQYF
TRBV29-1	TRBD1	13	TRBJ1-1	few	TGCAGCGTTGCTCAGGGGGCCAACACTGAAGCTTTCTTT	CSVAQGANTEAFF
TRBV6-2/TRBV6-3	NA	11	TRBJ1-1	NA	TGTGCCAGCAGCCACGGCACTGAAGCTTTCTTT	CASSHGTEAFF
TRBV2	TRBD1	14	TRBJ1-4	NA	TGTGCCAGCAGTGGACAGGGAGGTAATGAAAAACTGTTTTTT	CASSGQGGNEKLFF
TRBV10-3	NA	12	TRBJ1-1	NA	TGTGCCACGTCCACGGGGGGCACTGAAGCTTTCTTT	CATSTGGTEAFF
TRBV5-1	NA	12	TRBJ1-1	NA	TGCGCCAGCCGGCTAGGTGGCACTGAAGCTTTCTTT	CASRLGGTEAFF
TRBV3-1/TRBV3-2	TRBD1	15	TRBJ1-1	NA	TGTGCCAGCAGCGGGTCTGGACAGGAGGGCGCTGAAGCTTTCTTT	CASSGSGQEGAEAFF
TRBV5-8	NA	13	TRBJ1-2	NA	TGTGCCAGCAGCTTGAGAACAGGGAATGGCTACACCTTC	CASSLRTGNGYTF
TRBV7-2	NA	16	TRBJ1-2	few	TGTGCCAGCAGCTTACGGACCGAGATTAGAGGGTATGGCTACACCTTC	CASSLRTEIRGYGYTF
TRBV5-3	TRBD2	16	TRBJ2-1	NA	TGTGCCAGAAGCTTGGCCGAAGCGGGGGCGAGGGATGAGCAGTTCTTC	CARSLAEAGARDEQFF
TRBV3-1/TRBV3-2	NA	12	TRBJ1-2	NA	TGTGCCAGCAGCCCAGATAAAATGGGCTACACCTTC	CASSPDKMGYTF